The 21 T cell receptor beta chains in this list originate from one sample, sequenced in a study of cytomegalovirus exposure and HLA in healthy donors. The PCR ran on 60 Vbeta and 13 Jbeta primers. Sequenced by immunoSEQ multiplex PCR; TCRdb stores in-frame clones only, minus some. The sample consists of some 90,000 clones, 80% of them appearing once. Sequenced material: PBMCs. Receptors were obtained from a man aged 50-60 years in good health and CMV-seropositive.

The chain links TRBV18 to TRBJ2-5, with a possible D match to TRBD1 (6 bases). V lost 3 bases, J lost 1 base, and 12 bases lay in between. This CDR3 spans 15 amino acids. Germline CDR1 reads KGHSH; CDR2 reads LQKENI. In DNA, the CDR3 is TGTGCCAGCTCACCGTGGGGGCCGCCCCAAGAGACCCAGTACTTC. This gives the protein CASSPWGPPQETQYF.

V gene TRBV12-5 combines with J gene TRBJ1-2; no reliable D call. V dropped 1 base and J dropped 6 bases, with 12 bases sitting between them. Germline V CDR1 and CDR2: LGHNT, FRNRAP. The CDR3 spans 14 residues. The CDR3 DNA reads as TGTGCTAGTGGTTTGGGAGACTGGCGGAATGGCTACACCTTC. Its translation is CASGLGDWRNGYTF.

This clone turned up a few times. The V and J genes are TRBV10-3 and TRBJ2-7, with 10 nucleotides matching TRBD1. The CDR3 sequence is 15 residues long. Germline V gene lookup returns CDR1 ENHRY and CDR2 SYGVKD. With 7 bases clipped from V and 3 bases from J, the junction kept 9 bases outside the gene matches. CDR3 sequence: CAITTGTGEGYEQYF. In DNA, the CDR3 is TGTGCCATCACCACCGGGACAGGGGAAGGCTACGAGCAGTACTTC.

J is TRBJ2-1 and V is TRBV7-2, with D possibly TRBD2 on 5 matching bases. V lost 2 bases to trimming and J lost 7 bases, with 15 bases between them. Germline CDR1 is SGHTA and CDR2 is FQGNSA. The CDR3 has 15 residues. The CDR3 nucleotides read TGTGCCAGCAGCTTATGGTGGGAGCGGATGAATGAGCAGTTCTTC. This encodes CASSLWWERMNEQFF. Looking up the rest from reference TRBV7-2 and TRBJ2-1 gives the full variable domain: GAGVSQSPSNKVTEKGKDVELRCDPISGHTALYWYRQSLGQGLEFLIYFQGNSAPDKSGLPSDRFSAERTGGSVSTLTIQRTQQEDSAVYLCASSLWWERMNEQFFGPGTRLTVL.

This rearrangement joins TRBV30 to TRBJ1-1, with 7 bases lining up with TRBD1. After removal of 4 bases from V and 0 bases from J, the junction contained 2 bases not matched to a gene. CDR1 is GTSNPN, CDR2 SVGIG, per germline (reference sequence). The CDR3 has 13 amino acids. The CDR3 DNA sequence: TGTGCCTGGAACAGGGGCTTGAACACTGAAGCTTTCTTT. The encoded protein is CAWNRGLNTEAFF.

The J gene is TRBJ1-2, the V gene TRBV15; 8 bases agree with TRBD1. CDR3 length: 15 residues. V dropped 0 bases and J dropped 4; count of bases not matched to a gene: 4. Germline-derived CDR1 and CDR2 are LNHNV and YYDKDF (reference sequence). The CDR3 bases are TGTGCCACCAGCAGAGACCCTGGACAGGGCTATGGCTACACCTTC. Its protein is CATSRDPGQGYGYTF.

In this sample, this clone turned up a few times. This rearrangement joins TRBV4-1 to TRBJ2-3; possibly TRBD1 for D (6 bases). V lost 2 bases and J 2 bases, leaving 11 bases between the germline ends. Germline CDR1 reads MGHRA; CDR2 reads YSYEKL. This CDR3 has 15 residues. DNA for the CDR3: TGCGCCAGCAGCCAATTCAGGGGATCCACAGATACGCAGTATTTT. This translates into CASSQFRGSTDTQYF.

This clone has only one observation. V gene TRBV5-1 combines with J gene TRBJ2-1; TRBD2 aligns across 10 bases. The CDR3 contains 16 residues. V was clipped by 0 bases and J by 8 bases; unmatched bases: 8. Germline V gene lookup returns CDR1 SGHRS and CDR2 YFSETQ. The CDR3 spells CASSLEGAGGPHEQFF. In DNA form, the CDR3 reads TGCGCCAGCAGCTTGGAAGGAGCGGGAGGGCCCCATGAGCAGTTCTTC. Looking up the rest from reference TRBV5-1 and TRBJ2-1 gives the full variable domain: KAGVTQTPRYLIKTRGQQVTLSCSPISGHRSVSWYQQTPGQGLQFLFEYFSETQRNKGNFPGRFSGRQFSNSRSEMNVSTLELGDSALYLCASSLEGAGGPHEQFFGPGTRLTVL.

Here the CDR3 reads CASSHPLVLNEQFF. The CDR3 bases are TGCGCCAGCAGCCACCCCTTAGTACTCAATGAGCAGTTCTTC. This chain uses TRBV4-1 with TRBJ2-1; no firm D call. V lost 3 bases and J 6 bases, leaving 12 bases between the germline ends. This CDR3 comprises 14 residues. Germline V lookup: CDR1 MGHRA, CDR2 YSYEKL.

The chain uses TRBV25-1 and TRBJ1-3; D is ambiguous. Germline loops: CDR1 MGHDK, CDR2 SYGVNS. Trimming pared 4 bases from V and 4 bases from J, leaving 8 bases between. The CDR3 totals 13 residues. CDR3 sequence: CASSGWPGNTIYF. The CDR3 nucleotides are TGTGCCAGCAGTGGATGGCCGGGAAACACCATATATTTT.

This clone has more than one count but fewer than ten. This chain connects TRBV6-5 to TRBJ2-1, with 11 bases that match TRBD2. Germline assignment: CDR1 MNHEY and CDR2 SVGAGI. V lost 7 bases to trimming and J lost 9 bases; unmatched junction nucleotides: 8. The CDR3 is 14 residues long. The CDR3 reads CASTLAGGAFEQFF. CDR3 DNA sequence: TGTGCCAGCACCTTAGCGGGAGGGGCATTTGAGCAGTTCTTC.

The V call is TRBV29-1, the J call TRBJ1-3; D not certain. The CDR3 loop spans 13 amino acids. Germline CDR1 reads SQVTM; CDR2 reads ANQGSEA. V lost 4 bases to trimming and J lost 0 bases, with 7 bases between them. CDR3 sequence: CSVARDSGNTIYF. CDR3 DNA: TGCAGCGTTGCCCGGGACTCTGGAAACACCATATATTTT.

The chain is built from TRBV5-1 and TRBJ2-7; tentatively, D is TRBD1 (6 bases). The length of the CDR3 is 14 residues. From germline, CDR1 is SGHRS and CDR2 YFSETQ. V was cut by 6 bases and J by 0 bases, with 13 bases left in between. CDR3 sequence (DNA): TGCGCCAGCACGCCCCGGGACACCTCCTACGAGCAGTACTTC. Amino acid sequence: CASTPRDTSYEQYF. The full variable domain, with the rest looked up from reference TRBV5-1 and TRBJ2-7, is KAGVTQTPRYLIKTRGQQVTLSCSPISGHRSVSWYQQTPGQGLQFLFEYFSETQRNKGNFPGRFSGRQFSNSRSEMNVSTLELGDSALYLCASTPRDTSYEQYFGPGTRLTVT.

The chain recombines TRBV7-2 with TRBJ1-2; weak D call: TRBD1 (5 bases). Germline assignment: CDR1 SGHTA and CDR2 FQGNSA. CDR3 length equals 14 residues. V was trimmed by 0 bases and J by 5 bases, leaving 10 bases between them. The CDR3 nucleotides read TGTGCCAGCAGCTTAGCCGGAGGGGCTTATGGCTACACCTTC. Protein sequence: CASSLAGGAYGYTF.

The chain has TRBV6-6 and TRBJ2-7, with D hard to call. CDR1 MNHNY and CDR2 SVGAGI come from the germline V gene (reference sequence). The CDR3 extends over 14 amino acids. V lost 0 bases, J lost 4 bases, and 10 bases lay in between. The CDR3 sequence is CASSYSKASYEQYF. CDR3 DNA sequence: TGTGCCAGCAGTTACTCGAAAGCTAGTTACGAGCAGTACTTC.

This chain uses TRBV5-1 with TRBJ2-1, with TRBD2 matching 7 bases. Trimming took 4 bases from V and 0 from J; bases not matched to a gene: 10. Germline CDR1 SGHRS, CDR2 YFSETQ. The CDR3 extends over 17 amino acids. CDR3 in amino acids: CASSRELAVSSYNEQFF. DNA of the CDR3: TGCGCCAGCAGCCGGGAGCTAGCGGTGAGCTCCTACAATGAGCAGTTCTTC.

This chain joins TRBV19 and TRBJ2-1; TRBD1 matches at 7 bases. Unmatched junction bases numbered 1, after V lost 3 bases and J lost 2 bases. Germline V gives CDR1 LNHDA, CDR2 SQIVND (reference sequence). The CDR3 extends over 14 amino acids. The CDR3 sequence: CASSITGAYNEQFF. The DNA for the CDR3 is TGTGCCAGTAGTATCACAGGGGCCTACAATGAGCAGTTCTTC.

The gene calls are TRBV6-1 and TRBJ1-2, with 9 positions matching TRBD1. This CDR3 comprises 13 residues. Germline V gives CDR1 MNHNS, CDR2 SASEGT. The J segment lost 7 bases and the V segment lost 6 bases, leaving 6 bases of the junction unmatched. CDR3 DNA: TGTGCCAGCAGCCGGGGACAGGGAAGTGGCTACACCTTC. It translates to CASSRGQGSGYTF.

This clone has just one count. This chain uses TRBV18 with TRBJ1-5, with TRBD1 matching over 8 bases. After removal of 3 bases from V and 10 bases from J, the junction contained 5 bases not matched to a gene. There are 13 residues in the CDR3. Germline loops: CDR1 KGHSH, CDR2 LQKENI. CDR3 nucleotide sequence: TGTGCCAGCTCACCGAGGACAGGGAATCCCCAGCATTTT. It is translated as CASSPRTGNPQHF.

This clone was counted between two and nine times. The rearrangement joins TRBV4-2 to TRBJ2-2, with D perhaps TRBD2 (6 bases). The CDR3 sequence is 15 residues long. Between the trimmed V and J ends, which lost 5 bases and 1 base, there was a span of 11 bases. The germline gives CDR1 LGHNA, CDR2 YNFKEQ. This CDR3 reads CASSTGGMNTGELFF. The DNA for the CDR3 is TGTGCCAGCAGCACTGGAGGGATGAACACCGGGGAGCTGTTTTTT.

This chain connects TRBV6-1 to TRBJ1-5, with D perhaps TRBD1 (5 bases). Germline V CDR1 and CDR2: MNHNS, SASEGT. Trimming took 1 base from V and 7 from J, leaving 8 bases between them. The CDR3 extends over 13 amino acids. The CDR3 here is CASSEGGGQPQHF. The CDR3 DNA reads TGTGCCAGCAGTGAAGGGGGCGGCCAGCCCCAGCATTTT.